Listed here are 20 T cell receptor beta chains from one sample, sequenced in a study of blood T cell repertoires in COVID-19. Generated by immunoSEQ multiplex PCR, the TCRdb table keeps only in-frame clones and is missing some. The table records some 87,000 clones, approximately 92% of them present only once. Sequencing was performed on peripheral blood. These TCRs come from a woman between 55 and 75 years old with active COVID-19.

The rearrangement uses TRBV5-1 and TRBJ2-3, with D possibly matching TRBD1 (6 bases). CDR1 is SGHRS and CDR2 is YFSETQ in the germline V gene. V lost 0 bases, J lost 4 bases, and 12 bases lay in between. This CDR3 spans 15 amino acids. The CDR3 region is CASSLGGQQADTQYF. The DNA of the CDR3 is TGCGCCAGCAGCTTGGGCGGACAGCAAGCAGATACGCAGTATTTT.

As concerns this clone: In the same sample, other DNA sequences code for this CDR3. CDR3: CATSDRETQYF. The CDR3 bases are TGTGCCACCAGTGACCGAGAGACCCAGTACTTC. The chain is built from TRBV24-1 and TRBJ2-5; D gene ambiguous. The CDR3 has 11 amino acids. V lost 4 bases, J lost 4 bases, and 3 bases lay in between. Germline V CDR1 and CDR2: KGHDR, SFDVKD.

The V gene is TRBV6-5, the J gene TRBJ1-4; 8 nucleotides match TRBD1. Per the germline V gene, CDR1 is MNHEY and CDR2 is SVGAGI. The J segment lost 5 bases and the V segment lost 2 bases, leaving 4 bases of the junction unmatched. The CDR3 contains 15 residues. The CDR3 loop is CASSYQGAGNEKLFF. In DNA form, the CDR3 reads TGTGCCAGCAGTTACCAGGGGGCAGGGAATGAAAAACTGTTTTTT.

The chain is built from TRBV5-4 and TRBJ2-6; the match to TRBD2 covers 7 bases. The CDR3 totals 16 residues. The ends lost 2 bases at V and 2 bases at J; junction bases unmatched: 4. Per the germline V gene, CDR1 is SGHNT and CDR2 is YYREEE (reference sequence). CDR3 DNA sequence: TGTGCCAGCAGCTTAGGACGGGGGGCTGGGGCCAACGTCCTGACTTTC. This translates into CASSLGRGAGANVLTF.

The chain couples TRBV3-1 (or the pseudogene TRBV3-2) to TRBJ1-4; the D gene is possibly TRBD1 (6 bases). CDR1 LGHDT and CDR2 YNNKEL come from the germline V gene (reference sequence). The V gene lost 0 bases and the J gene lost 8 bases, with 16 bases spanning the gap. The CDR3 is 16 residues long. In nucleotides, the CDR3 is TGTGCCAGCAGCCAAGAATTGGGGGCGCTGGGGGAAAAACTGTTTTTT. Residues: CASSQELGALGEKLFF.

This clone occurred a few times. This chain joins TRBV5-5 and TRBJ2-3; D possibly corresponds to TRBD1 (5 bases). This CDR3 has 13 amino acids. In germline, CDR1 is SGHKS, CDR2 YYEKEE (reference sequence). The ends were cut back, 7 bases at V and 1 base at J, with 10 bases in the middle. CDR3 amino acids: CASDGRGTDTQYF. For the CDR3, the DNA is TGTGCCAGCGACGGCAGGGGCACAGATACGCAGTATTTT.

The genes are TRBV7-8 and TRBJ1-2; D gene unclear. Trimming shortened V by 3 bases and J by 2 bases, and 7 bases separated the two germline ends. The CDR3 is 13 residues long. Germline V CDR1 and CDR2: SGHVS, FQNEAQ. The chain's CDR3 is CASSLGENYGYTF. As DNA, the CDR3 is TGTGCCAGCAGCTTGGGCGAGAACTATGGCTACACCTTC. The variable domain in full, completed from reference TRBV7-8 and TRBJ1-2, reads GAGVSQSPRYKVAKRGQDVALRCDPISGHVSLFWYQQALGQGPEFLTYFQNEAQLDKSGLPSDRFFAERPEGSVSTLKIQRTQQEDSAVYLCASSLGENYGYTFGSGTRLTVV.

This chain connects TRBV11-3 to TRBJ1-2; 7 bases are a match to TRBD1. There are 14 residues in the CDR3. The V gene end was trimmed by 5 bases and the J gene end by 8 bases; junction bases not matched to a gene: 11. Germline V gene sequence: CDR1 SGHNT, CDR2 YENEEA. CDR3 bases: TGTGCCAGCAGCAGAAATCGACAGGGTAGCGGCTACACCTTC. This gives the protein CASSRNRQGSGYTF.

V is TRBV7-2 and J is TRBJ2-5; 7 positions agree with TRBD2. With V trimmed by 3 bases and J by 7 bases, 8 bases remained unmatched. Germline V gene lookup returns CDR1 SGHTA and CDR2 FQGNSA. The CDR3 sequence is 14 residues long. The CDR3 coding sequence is TGTGCCAGCAGCTTCGAAAGCGGGGATGGGACCCAGTACTTC. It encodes CASSFESGDGTQYF.

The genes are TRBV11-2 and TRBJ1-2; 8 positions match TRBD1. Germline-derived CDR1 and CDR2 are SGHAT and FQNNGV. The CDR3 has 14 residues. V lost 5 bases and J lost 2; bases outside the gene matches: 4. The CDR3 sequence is CASSPNRGNYGYTF. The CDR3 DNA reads TGTGCCAGCAGCCCTAACAGGGGGAACTATGGCTACACCTTC.

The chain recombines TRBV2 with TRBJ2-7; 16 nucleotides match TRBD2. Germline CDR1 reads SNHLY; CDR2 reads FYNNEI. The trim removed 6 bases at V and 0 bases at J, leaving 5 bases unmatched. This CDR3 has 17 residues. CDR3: CASRRGTSGRASYEQYF. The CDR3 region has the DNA TGTGCCAGCAGGAGGGGGACTAGCGGGAGGGCCTCCTACGAGCAGTACTTC.

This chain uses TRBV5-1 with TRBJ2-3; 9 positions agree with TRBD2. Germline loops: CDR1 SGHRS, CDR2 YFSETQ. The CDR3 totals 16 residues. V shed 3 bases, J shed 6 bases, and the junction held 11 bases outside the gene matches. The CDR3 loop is CASSSLGGRAIDTQYF. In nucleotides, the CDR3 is TGCGCCAGCAGCTCGCTGGGCGGGAGGGCCATCGATACGCAGTATTTT.

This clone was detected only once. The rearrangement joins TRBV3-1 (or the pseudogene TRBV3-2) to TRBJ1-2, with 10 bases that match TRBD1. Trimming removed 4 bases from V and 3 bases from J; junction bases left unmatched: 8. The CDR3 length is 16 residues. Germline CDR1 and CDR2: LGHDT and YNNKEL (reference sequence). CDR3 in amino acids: CASSPSLGQGYYGYTF. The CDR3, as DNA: TGTGCCAGCAGCCCGTCGTTGGGACAGGGGTACTATGGCTACACCTTC.

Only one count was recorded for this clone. In DNA form, the CDR3 reads TGTGCCAGTATAGAGGGACAGGGAAGAAATTCACCCCTCCACTTT. This gives the protein CASIEGQGRNSPLHF. The chain joins TRBV6-5 to TRBJ1-6, with TRBD1 matching 9 bases. This CDR3 is 15 amino acids long. Germline values: CDR1 MNHEY, CDR2 SVGAGI. With 9 bases clipped from V and 7 bases from J, the junction kept 10 bases outside the gene matches.

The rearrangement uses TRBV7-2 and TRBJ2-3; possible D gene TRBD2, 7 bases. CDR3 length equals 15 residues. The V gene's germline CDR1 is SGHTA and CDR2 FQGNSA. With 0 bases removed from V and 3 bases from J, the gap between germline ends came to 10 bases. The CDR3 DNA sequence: TGTGCCAGCAGCTTAGCGGGGGGGCCAACAGATACGCAGTATTTT. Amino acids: CASSLAGGPTDTQYF.

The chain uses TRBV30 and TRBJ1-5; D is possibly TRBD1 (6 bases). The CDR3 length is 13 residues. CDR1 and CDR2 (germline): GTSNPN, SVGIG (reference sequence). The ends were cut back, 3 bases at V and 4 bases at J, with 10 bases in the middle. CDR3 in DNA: TGTGCCTGGAGCGCCACAGGGAATCAGCCCCAGCATTTT. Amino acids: CAWSATGNQPQHF. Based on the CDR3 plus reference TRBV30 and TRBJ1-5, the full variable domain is SQTIHQWPATLVQPVGSPLSLECTVEGTSNPNLYWYRQAAGRGLQLLFYSVGIGQISSEVPQNLSASRPQDRQFILSSKKLLLSDSGFYLCAWSATGNQPQHFGDGTRLSIL.

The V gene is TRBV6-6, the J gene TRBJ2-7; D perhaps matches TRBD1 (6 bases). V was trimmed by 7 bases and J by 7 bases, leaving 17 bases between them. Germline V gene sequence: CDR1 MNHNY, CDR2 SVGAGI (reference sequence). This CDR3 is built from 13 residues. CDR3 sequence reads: CASTNRVLGEQYF. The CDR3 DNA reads TGTGCCAGCACCAACAGGGTTTTGGGTGAGCAGTACTTC.

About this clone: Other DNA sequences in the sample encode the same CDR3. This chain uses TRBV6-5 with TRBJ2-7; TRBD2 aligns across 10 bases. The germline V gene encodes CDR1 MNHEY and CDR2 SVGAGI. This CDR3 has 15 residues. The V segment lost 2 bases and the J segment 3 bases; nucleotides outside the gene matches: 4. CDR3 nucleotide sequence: TGTGCCAGCAGTTACCGAGCGGGGGGGGACTACGAGCAGTACTTC. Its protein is CASSYRAGGDYEQYF.

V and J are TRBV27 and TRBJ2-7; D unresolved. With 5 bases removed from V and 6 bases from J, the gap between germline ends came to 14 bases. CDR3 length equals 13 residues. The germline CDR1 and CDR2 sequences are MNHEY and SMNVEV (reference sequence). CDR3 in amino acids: CASSPFPRAEQYF. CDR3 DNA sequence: TGTGCCAGCAGTCCGTTCCCGCGTGCCGAGCAGTACTTC.

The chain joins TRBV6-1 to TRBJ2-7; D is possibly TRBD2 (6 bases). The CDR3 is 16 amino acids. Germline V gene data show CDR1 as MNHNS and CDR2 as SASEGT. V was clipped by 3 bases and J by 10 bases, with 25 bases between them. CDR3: CASSDFPAGPAVRQYF. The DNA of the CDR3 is TGTGCCAGCAGTGACTTCCCGGCGGGACCTGCCGTACGACAGTACTTC.